This TCR beta chain was captured by sequencing in a study of blood T cell repertoires in COVID-19 (dated by TCRdb to 2018 to 2020). About the investigation overall: Samples from collaborators originated in the United States, Italy and Spain and spanned both the acute and convalescent phases of COVID-19. Samples were obtained from the ongoing ImmuneRACE study (first 160 participants) and from about 1,300 subjects provided by 6 global collaborators. The prospective study material was composed of cDNA or gDNA derived from T cells, B-cell-depleted T cells, or PBMCs. The repertoires were released in a freely available public database intended as a resource for research on the immune response to SARS-CoV-2. HLA class I and class II types, where available, came from metadata supplied by the sample provider rather than from assay-based typing. A de-identified subject ID, COVID-19 status, age in years and sex were almost always included in the sample metadata. Subjects who had been exposed to COVID-19, were actively infected with it, or had recovered from it provided the deeply sampled blood TCRbeta repertoires that made up the dataset.

The full study reports these points: How much clinical and demographic metadata was included differed by source and by participant, and the metadata was provided uncurated.

From the germline V gene (reference sequence), CDR1 is SEHNR and CDR2 is FQNEAQ. V sheds 6 bases and J sheds 4 bases, leaving 12 bases between their ends. The CDR3 covers 13 residues, taking in both the cysteine and the phenylalanine. Only the CDR3 part of the read is kept: 39 bases, read in frame from the first base. Collaborating institutions collected whole blood in K2EDTA tubes following their own protocols. For TCRbeta analysis, collaborator samples were shipped as frozen whole blood, as isolated PBMCs, or as DNA extracted from either sample type. TCRbeta CDR3 regions were amplified from genomic DNA using the immunoSEQ Assay, a bias-controlled multiplex PCR. Under the source paper's analysis protocol: The number of nucleated cells in each sample was estimated by amplification of reference gene primers within the assay. To quantify the absolute abundance of each unique TCRbeta CDR3 rearrangement, sequence reads were collapsed and filtered. For each sample, productive Simpson clonality was calculated by taking the square root of Simpson's diversity index across productive rearrangements. TCRdb holds this immuneACCESS table with in-frame rearrangements only. Some clones are missing; in checked studies, unresolved V genes explain under half, and the rest has no known cause. V and J calls and clone size are copied from that table; D and trimming were computed from the DNA. The sample has around 65,000 clones on record, about four fifths of them singletons. The top ten clonotypes cover around 50% of the sample.

With respect to this clone: Its antigen remains undetermined. Within one base of it there is no much larger clone, and no base qualities were kept.

The V and J segments used are TRBV7-9 and TRBJ1-1; the D gene is not confidently resolved. Sequenced input: peripheral blood. This receptor was taken from a human donor in a cohort sampled during active COVID-19. The CDR3 is CASSLSSGTEAFF. The DNA sequence is TGTGCCAGCAGTCTAAGTTCGGGCACTGAAGCTTTCTTT.